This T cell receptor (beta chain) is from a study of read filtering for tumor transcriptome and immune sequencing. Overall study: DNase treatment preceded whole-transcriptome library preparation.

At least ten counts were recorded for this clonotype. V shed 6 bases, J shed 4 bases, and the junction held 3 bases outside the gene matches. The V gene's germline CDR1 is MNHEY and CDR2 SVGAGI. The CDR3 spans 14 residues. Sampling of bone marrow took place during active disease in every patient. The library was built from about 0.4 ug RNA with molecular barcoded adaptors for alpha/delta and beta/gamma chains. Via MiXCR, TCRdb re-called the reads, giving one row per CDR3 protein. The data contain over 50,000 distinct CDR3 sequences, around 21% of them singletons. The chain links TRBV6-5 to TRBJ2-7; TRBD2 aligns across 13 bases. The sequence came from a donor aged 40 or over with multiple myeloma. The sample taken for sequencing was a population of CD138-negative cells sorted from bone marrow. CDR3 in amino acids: CASRLAGGPYEQYF. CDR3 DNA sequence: TGTGCCAGCAGACTAGCGGGGGGGCCATACGAGCAGTACTTC.